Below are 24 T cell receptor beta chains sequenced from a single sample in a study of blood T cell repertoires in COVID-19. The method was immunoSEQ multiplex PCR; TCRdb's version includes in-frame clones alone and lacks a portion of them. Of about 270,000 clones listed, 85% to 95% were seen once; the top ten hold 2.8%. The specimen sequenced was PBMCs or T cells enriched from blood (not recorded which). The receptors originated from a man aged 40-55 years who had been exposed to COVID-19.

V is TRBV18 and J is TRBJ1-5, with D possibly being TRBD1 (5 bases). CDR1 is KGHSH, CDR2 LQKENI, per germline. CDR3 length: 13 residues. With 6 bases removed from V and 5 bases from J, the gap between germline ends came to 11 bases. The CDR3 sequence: CASSGGRDQPQHF. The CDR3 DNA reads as TGTGCCAGCTCCGGGGGGAGGGATCAGCCCCAGCATTTT.

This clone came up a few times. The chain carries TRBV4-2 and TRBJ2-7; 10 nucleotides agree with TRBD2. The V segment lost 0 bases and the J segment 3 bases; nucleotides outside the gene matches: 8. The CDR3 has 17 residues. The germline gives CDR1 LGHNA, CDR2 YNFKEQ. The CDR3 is CASSQDLAGVLGYEQYF. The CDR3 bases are TGTGCCAGCAGCCAAGACCTAGCGGGAGTGTTAGGCTACGAGCAGTACTTC.

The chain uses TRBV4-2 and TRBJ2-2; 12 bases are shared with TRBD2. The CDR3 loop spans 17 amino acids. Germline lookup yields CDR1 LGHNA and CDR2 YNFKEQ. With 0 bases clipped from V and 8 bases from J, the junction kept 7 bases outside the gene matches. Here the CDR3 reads CASSQDPTSGSRGELFF. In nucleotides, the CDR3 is TGTGCCAGCAGCCAAGATCCGACTAGCGGGAGTAGGGGGGAGCTGTTTTTT.

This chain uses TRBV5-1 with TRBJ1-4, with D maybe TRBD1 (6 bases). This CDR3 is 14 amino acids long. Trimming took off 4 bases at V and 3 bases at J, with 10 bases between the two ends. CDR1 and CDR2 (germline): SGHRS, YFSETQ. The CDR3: CASSKGGSNEKLFF. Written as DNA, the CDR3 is TGCGCCAGCAGCAAAGGGGGATCTAATGAAAAACTGTTTTTT.

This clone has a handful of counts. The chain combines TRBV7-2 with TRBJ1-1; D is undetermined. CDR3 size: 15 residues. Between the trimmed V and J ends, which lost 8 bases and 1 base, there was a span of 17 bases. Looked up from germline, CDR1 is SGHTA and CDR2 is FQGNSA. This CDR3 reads CASVQQLIRNTEAFF. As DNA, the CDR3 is TGTGCCAGCGTACAACAGCTCATAAGGAACACTGAAGCTTTCTTT. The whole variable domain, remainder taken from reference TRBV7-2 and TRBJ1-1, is GAGVSQSPSNKVTEKGKDVELRCDPISGHTALYWYRQSLGQGLEFLIYFQGNSAPDKSGLPSDRFSAERTGGSVSTLTIQRTQQEDSAVYLCASVQQLIRNTEAFFGQGTRLTVV.

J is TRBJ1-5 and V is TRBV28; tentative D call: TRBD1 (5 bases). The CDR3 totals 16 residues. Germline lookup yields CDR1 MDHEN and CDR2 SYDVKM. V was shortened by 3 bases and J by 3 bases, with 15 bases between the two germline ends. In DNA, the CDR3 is TGTGCCAGCAGTTTTTATAAGGGGATCTCCAATCAGCCCCAGCATTTT. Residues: CASSFYKGISNQPQHF.

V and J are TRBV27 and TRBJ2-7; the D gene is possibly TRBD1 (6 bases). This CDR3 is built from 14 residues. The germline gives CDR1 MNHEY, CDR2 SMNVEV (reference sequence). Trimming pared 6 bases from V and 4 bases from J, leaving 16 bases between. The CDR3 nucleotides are TGTGCCAGCAGCCCCTCCCCCAGGGGATACGAGCAGTACTTC. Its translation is CASSPSPRGYEQYF.

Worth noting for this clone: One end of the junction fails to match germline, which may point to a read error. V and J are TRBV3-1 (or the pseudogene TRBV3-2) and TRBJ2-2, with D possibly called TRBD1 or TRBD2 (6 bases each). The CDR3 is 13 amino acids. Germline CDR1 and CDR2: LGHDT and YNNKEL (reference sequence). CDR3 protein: CASRQGGPGELFF. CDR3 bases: TGTGCCAGCAGGCAAGGGGGGCCCGGGGAGCTGTTTTTT.

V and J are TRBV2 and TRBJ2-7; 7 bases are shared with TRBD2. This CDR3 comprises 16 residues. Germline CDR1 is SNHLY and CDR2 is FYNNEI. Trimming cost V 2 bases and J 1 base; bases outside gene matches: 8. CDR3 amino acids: CASSERGLAASYEQYF. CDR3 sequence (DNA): TGTGCCAGCAGTGAACGCGGTCTAGCGGCATCCTACGAGCAGTACTTC.

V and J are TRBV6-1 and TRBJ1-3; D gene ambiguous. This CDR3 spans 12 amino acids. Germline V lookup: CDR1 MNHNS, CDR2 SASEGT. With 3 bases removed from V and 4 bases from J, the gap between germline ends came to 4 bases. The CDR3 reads CASSDRGNTIYF. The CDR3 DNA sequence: TGTGCCAGCAGTGACCGGGGAAACACCATATATTTT.

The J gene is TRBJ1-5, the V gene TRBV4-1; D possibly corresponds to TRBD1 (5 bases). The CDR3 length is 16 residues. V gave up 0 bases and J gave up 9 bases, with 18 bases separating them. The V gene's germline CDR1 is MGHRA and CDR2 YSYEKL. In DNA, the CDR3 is TGCGCCAGCAGCCAAGAAAGATCAGGGCTGGAGGGGCCCCAGCATTTT. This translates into CASSQERSGLEGPQHF.

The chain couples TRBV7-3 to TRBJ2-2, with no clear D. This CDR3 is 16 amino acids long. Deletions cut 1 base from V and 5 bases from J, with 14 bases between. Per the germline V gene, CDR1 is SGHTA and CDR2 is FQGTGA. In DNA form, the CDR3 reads TGTGCCAGCAGCTTAAACGGCGATAGCCGTACCGGGGAGCTGTTTTTT. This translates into CASSLNGDSRTGELFF.

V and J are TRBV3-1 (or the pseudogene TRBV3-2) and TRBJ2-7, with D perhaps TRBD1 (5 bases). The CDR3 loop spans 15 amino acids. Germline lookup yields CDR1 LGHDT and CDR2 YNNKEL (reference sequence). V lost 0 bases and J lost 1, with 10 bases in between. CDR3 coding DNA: TGTGCCAGCAGCCAAGATAGGGGCCAATCCTACGAGCAGTACTTC. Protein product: CASSQDRGQSYEQYF.

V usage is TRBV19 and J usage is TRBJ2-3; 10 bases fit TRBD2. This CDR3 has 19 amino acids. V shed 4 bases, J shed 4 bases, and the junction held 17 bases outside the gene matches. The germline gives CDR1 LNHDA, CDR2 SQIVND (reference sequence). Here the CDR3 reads CASSTRGLAPYPTPDTQYF. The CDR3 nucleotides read TGTGCCAGTAGTACCCGGGGACTAGCGCCTTACCCGACCCCAGATACGCAGTATTTT.

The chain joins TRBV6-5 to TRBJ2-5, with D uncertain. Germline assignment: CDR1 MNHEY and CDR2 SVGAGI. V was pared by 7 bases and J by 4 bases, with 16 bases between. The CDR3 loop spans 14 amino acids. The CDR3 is CASTELSARETQYF. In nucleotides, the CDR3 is TGTGCCAGCACCGAATTAAGCGCCCGAGAGACCCAGTACTTC.

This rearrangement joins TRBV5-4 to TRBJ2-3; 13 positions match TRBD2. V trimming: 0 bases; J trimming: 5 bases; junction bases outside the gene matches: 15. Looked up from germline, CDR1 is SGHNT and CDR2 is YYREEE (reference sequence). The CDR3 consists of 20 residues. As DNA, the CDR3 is TGTGCCAGCAGCTTGGGGGGCCAGGGGTTACTAGCGGGAGGGCGAGATACGCAGTATTTT. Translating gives CASSLGGQGLLAGGRDTQYF.

CDR3 bases: TGTGCCAGCAGGGTAGCGGGGACCCCTGGGAATGAGCAGTTCTTC. Residues: CASRVAGTPGNEQFF. The chain employs TRBV11-2 and TRBJ2-1, with 8 bases aligning to TRBD2. The CDR3 is 15 residues long. V gave up 6 bases and J gave up 7 bases; unmatched junction bases: 11. The V gene's germline CDR1 is SGHAT and CDR2 FQNNGV.

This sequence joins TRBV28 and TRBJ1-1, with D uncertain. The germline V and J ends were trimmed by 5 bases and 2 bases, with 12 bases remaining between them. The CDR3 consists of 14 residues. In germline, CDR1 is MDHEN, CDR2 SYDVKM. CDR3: CASSPQQYNTEAFF. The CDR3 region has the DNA TGTGCCAGCAGTCCCCAACAATACAACACTGAAGCTTTCTTT.

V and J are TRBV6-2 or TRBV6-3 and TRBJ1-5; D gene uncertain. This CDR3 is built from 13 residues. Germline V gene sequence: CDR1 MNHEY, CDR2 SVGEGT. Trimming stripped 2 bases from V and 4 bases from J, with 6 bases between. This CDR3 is CASSYGPNQPQHF. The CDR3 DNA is TGTGCCAGCAGTTACGGGCCAAATCAGCCCCAGCATTTT.

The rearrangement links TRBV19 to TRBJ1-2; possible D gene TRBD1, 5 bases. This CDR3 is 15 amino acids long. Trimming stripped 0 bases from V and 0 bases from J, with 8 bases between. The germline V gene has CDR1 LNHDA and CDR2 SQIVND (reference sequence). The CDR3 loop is CASSIDRQPNYGYTF. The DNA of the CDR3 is TGTGCCAGTAGTATAGATCGACAGCCTAACTATGGCTACACCTTC. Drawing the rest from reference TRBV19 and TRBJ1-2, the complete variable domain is DGGITQSPKYLFRKEGQNVTLSCEQNLNHDAMYWYRQDPGQGLRLIYYSQIVNDFQKGDIAEGYSVSREKKESFPLTVTSAQKNPTAFYLCASSIDRQPNYGYTFGSGTRLTVV.

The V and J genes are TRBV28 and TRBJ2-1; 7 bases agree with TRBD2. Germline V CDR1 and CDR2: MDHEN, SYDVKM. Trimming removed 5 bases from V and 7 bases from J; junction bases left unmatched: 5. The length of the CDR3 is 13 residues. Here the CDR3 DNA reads TGTGCCAGCAGTCCGACGGGGGGAAATGAGCAGTTCTTC. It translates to CASSPTGGNEQFF. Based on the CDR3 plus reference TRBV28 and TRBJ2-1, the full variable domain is DVKVTQSSRYLVKRTGEKVFLECVQDMDHENMFWYRQDPGLGLRLIYFSYDVKMKEKGDIPEGYSVSREKKERFSLILESASTNQTSMYLCASSPTGGNEQFFGPGTRLTVL.

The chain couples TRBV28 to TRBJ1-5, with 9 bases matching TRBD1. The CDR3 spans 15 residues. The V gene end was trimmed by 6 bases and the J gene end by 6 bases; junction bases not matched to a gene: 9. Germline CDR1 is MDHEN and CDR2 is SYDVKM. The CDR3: CASSQGQGVPQPQHF. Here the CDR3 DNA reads TGTGCCAGCAGCCAGGGACAGGGAGTGCCTCAGCCCCAGCATTTT.

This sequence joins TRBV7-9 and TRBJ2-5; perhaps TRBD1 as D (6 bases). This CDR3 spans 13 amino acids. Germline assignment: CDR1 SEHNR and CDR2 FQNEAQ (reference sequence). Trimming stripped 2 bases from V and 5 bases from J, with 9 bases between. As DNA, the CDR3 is TGTGCCAGCAGCTTAAGTCAGGGGGAGACCCAGTACTTC. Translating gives CASSLSQGETQYF.

CDR3: CASNTAQGFPGNTIYF. The DNA for the CDR3 is TGTGCCAGTAATACTGCTCAGGGTTTTCCTGGAAACACCATATATTTT. The chain joins TRBV19 to TRBJ1-3, with D perhaps matching TRBD1 (5 bases). The V end was cut by 7 bases, the J end by 2 bases, with 18 bases between. The CDR3 has 16 amino acids. Germline loops: CDR1 LNHDA, CDR2 SQIVND (reference sequence). The full variable domain, in which reference TRBV19 and TRBJ1-3 provide the parts outside the CDR3, is DGGITQSPKYLFRKEGQNVTLSCEQNLNHDAMYWYRQDPGQGLRLIYYSQIVNDFQKGDIAEGYSVSREKKESFPLTVTSAQKNPTAFYLCASNTAQGFPGNTIYFGEGSWLTVV.